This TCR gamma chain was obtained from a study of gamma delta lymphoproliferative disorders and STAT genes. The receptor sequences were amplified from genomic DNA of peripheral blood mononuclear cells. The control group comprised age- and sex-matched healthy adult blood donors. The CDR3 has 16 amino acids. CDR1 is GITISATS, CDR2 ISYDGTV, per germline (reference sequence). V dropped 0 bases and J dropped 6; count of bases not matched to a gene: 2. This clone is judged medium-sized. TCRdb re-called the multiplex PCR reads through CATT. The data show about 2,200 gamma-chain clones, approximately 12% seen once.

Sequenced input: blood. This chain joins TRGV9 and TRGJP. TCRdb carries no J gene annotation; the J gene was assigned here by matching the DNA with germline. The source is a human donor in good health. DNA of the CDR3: TGTGCCTTGTGGGAGGTGCTAGAGTTGGGCAAAAAAATCAAGGTATTT. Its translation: CALWEVLELGKKIKVF.